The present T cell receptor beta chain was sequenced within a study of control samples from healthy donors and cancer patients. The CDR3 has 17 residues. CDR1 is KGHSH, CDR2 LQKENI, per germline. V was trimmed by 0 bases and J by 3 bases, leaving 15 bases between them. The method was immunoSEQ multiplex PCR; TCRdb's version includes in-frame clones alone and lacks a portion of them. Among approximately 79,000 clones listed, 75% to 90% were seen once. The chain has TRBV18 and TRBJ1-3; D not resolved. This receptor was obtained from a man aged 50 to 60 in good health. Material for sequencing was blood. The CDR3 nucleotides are TGTGCCAGCTCACCACCGAATAGCGCAGTTCTTGGAAACACCATATATTTT. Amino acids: CASSPPNSAVLGNTIYF.